This is a list of T cell receptor beta chains from one sample in a study of shared clonotypes between healthy human individuals. The assay was immunoSEQ multiplex PCR, and TCRdb's table has in-frame clones only and misses some. The sample carries around 1.9 million clones, around 93% recorded once. The sample consisted of naive CD8+ T cells from PBMCs. These receptors all stem from a man between 18 and 29 years old in good health. Some clones in this sample may be carry-over from other donors' samples. Each CDR3 is given with its conserved first and last residue. Each record gives: D gene, J gene, clone size, V gene, CDR3 protein, CDR3 DNA. D genes are given only for firm matches. Only some rows state a clone size, as once, few, many or a class for expanded clones.

D: -
J: TRBJ2-3
size: once
V: TRBV7-2
CDR3: CASSFLGGLGTTDTQYF
DNA: TGTGCCAGCAGCTTCTTGGGAGGCTTAGGGACCACAGATACGCAGTATTTT

D: TRBD2
J: TRBJ2-7
size: -
V: TRBV27
CDR3: CASSSRSGSSYEQYF
DNA: TGTGCCAGCAGTTCACGTAGCGGGAGTTCCTACGAGCAGTACTTC

D: TRBD1
J: TRBJ1-1
size: -
V: TRBV16
CDR3: CASSPGQGEAFF
DNA: TGTGCCAGCAGTCCGGGACAGGGTGAAGCTTTCTTT

D: -
J: TRBJ2-5
size: -
V: TRBV27
CDR3: CASSLVLRETQYF
DNA: TGTGCCAGCAGTTTGGTCCTGAGGGAGACCCAGTACTTC

D: TRBD2
J: TRBJ2-5
size: -
V: TRBV7-9
CDR3: CASSLTSGMQETQYF
DNA: TGTGCCAGCAGCTTAACTAGCGGGATGCAAGAGACCCAGTACTTC

D: -
J: TRBJ2-7
size: -
V: TRBV10-2
CDR3: CASSIYRTYEQYF
DNA: TGCGCCAGCAGTATTTATCGAACCTACGAGCAGTACTTC

D: TRBD1
J: TRBJ2-1
size: -
V: TRBV7-2
CDR3: CASSLYRGNEQFF
DNA: TGTGCCAGCAGCTTATACAGGGGCAATGAGCAGTTCTTC

D: -
J: TRBJ2-6
size: -
V: TRBV9
CDR3: CASSVGDSGANVLTF
DNA: TGTGCCAGCAGCGTAGGGGACTCTGGGGCCAACGTCCTGACTTTC

D: TRBD2
J: TRBJ2-7
size: -
V: TRBV10-3
CDR3: CATEGLAYEQYF
DNA: TGTGCCACCGAGGGACTAGCTTACGAGCAGTACTTC

D: TRBD1
J: TRBJ1-1
size: once
V: TRBV9
CDR3: CASSPTGYGYSNTEAFF
DNA: TGTGCCAGCAGCCCGACAGGGTATGGATATTCTAACACTGAAGCTTTCTTT

D: -
J: TRBJ2-7
size: -
V: TRBV11-2
CDR3: CASSGRDLPYEQYF
DNA: TGTGCCAGCAGCGGAAGGGACCTTCCCTACGAGCAGTACTTC

D: -
J: TRBJ2-7
size: -
V: TRBV7-9
CDR3: CASSLGVPEQYF
DNA: TGTGCCAGCAGCTTAGGCGTTCCCGAGCAGTACTTC

D: -
J: TRBJ2-3
size: -
V: TRBV9
CDR3: CASSVQKSTDTQYF
DNA: TGTGCCAGCAGCGTGCAGAAAAGCACAGATACGCAGTATTTT

D: TRBD1
J: TRBJ2-7
size: -
V: TRBV19
CDR3: CASSSRRDRRYEQYF
DNA: TGTGCCAGTAGTTCTCGTCGGGACAGGCGATACGAGCAGTACTTC

D: -
J: TRBJ2-1
size: -
V: TRBV4-1
CDR3: CASSRGMPESTDNEQFF
DNA: TGCGCCAGCAGCCGCGGGATGCCCGAGTCTACAGACAATGAGCAGTTCTTC

D: -
J: TRBJ2-7
size: -
V: TRBV4-1
CDR3: CASSPTGLLGEQYF
DNA: TGCGCCAGCAGCCCAACAGGACTATTGGGCGAGCAGTACTTC

D: -
J: TRBJ1-2
size: -
V: TRBV14
CDR3: CASSQIDSLNGYTF
DNA: TGTGCCAGCAGCCAGATTGACAGTCTAAATGGCTACACCTTC

D: -
J: TRBJ1-1
size: -
V: TRBV6-5
CDR3: CASSYSKVGVLEAFF
DNA: TGTGCCAGCAGTTACTCGAAAGTAGGGGTCCTCGAAGCTTTCTTT

D: -
J: TRBJ1-1
size: few
V: TRBV4-3
CDR3: CASSLGTRSEAFF
DNA: TGCGCCAGCAGCCTAGGGACACGTAGTGAAGCTTTCTTT

D: -
J: TRBJ2-1
size: -
V: TRBV6-6
CDR3: CASSYSKGGFGNEQFF
DNA: TGTGCCAGCAGTTACTCGAAGGGTGGGTTTGGCAATGAGCAGTTCTTC

D: -
J: TRBJ2-5
size: -
V: TRBV7-9
CDR3: CASSLVQVRETQYF
DNA: TGTGCCAGCAGCTTAGTACAGGTTCGAGAGACCCAGTACTTC

D: -
J: TRBJ2-2
size: -
V: TRBV10-1
CDR3: CATLGWGTGELFF
DNA: TGCGCCACCCTCGGGTGGGGCACCGGGGAGCTGTTTTTT

D: TRBD2
J: TRBJ2-7
size: -
V: TRBV7-8
CDR3: CASSLARGSAYEQYF
DNA: TGTGCCAGCAGCTTAGCGCGCGGGAGTGCCTACGAGCAGTACTTC

D: -
J: TRBJ1-2
size: -
V: TRBV9
CDR3: CASSGWAQSRETYGYTF
DNA: TGTGCCAGCAGCGGATGGGCACAAAGTAGGGAGACCTATGGCTACACCTTC

D: -
J: TRBJ1-5
size: once
V: TRBV7-9
CDR3: CASRGGGNQPQHF
DNA: TGTGCCAGCAGAGGGGGAGGCAATCAGCCCCAGCATTTT

D: -
J: TRBJ2-7
size: once
V: TRBV4-1
CDR3: CASSTHDNSYEQYF
DNA: TGCGCCAGCAGCACCCACGACAACTCCTACGAGCAGTACTTC

D: -
J: TRBJ2-7
size: -
V: TRBV5-1
CDR3: CASSLDLGNSYEQYF
DNA: TGCGCCAGCAGCTTGGATCTGGGAAACTCCTACGAGCAGTACTTC

D: -
J: TRBJ1-2
size: -
V: TRBV11-2
CDR3: CASSFLRGGVNYGYTF
DNA: TGTGCCAGCAGCTTCCTTCGTGGAGGGGTGAACTATGGCTACACCTTC

D: -
J: TRBJ2-2
size: few
V: TRBV7-9
CDR3: CASSLSAGELFF
DNA: TGTGCCAGCAGCCTTTCCGCCGGGGAGCTGTTTTTT